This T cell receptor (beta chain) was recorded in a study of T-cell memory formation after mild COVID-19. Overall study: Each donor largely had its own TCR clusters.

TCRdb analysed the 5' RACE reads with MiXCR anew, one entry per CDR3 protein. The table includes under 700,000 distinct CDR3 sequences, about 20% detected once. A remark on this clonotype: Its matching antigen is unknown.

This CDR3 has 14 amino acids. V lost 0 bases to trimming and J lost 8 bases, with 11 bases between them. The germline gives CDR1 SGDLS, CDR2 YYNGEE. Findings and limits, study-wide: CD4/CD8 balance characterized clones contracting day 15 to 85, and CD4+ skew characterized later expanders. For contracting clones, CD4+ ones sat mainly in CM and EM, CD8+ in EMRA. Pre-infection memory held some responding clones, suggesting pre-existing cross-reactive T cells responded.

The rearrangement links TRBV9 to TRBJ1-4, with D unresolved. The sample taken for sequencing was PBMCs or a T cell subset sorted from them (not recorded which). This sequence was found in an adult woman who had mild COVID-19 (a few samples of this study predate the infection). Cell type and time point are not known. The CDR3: CASSVGHLGEKLFF. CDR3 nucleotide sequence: TGTGCCAGCAGCGTAGGGCACCTGGGGGAAAAACTGTTTTTT.